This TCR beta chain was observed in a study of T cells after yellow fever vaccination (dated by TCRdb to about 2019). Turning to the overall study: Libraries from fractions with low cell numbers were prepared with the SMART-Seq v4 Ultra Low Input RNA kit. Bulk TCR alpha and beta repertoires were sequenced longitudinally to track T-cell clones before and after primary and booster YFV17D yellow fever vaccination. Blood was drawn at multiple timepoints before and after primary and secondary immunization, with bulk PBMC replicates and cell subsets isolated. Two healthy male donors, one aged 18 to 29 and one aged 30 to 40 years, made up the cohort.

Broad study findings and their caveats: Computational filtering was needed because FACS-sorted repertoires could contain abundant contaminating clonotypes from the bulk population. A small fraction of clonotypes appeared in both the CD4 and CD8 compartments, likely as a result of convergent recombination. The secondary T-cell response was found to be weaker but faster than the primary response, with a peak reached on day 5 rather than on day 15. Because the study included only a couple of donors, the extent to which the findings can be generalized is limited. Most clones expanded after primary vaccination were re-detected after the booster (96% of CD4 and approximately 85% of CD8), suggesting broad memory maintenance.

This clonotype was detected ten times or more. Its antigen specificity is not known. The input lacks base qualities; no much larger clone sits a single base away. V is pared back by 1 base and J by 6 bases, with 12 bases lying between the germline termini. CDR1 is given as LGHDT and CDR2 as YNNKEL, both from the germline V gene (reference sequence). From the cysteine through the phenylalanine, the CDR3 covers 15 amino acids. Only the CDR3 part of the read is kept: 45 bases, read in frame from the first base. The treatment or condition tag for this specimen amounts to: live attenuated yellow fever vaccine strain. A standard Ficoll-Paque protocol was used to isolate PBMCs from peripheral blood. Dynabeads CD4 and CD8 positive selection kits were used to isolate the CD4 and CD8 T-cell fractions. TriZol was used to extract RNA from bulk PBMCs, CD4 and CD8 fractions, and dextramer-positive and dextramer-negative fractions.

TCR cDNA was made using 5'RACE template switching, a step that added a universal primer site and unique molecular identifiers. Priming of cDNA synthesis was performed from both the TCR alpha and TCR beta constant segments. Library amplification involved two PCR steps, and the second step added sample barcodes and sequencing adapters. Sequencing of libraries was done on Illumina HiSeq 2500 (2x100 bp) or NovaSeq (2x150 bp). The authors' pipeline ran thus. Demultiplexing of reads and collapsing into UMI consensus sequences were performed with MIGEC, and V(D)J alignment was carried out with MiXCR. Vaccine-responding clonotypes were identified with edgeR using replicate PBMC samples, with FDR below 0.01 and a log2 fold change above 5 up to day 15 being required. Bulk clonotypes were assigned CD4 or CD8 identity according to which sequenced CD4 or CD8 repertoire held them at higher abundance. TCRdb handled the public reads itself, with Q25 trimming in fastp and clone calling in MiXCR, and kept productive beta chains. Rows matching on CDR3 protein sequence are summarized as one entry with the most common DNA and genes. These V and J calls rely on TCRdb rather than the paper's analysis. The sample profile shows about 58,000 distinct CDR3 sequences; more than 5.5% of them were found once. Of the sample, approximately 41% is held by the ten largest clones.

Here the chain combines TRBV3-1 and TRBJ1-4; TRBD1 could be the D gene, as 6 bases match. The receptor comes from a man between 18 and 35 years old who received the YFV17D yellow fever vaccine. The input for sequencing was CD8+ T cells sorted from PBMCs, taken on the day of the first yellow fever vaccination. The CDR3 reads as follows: CASSQGRGWDEKLFF. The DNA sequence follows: TGTGCCAGCAGCCAAGGCAGGGGATGGGATGAAAAACTGTTTTTT.